This entry concerns a single T cell receptor beta chain. Trimming stripped 4 bases from V and 5 bases from J, with 11 bases between. This CDR3 spans 13 amino acids. The germline gives CDR1 LGHDT, CDR2 YNNKEL (reference sequence). This specimen belongs to a study of blood T cell repertoires in COVID-19. Across the whole study: Some COVID-19 samples were acute and others convalescent; all came from the United States, Italy and Spain. Nucleic acid was either cDNA or gDNA, and it came from T cells, B-cell-depleted T cells, or PBMCs.

Authors' methods: Amplification of reference gene primers provided the estimated nucleated cell counts. This table comes from immunoSEQ multiplex PCR, and its TCRdb copy is limited to in-frame clones, with some not included. The DNA gave D and trimming, while V, J and clone size come from that table. The data contain 60,000 to 65,000 clones, 72% of them singletons. Those enrolled in Seattle joined during active infection and were followed longitudinally afterward. Material for sequencing was peripheral blood. This TCR was recovered from a woman in her 70s with COVID-19, enrolled during active disease. The V and J genes are TRBV3-1 (or the pseudogene TRBV3-2) and TRBJ1-1; D is undetermined. In nucleotides, the CDR3 is TGTGCCAGCAGCCCGAATGGAGGGACTGAAGCTTTCTTT. Residues: CASSPNGGTEAFF.